The 14 T cell receptor beta chains below were found in one sample sequenced in a study of control samples from healthy donors and cancer patients (dated by TCRdb to about 2020). The library was generated by the immunoSEQ multiplex PCR assay. As stored in TCRdb, this immuneACCESS dataset retains in-frame rearrangements with V and J assigned. A fraction of the clones does not appear; measured against another copy, unresolved V genes explain less than half of the discrepancy, and the remainder lacks a known reason. The sample table records around 110,000 clones; about 93% of these occur just once. The ten largest clones take up roughly 2.6% of the sample. The sequencing input was blood. These receptors were collected from a man younger than 40 in good health.

CDR3 bases: TGTGCCAGCAGCCCGGGACAGGGGGCCTTTTACGAGCAGTACTTC. It encodes CASSPGQGAFYEQYF. The chain employs TRBV7-9 and TRBJ2-7; 12 bases match TRBD1. CDR1 and CDR2 (germline): SEHNR, FQNEAQ (reference sequence). Germline trimming cut 5 bases from V and 4 bases from J; bases unmatched to any gene: 6. The CDR3 length is 15 residues.

J is TRBJ1-1 and V is TRBV10-3; D possibly corresponds to TRBD1 (5 bases). This CDR3 region has 16 residues. Deletions cut 7 bases from V and 4 bases from J, with 22 bases between. CDR1 ENHRY and CDR2 SYGVKD come from the germline V gene. CDR3 region: CAITGASGPGGTEAFF. CDR3 sequence (DNA): TGTGCCATCACCGGGGCATCTGGTCCCGGGGGCACTGAAGCTTTCTTT.

This clone was seen a single time. The V and J genes are TRBV5-8 and TRBJ2-7; D not certain. The CDR3 length is 12 residues. V was shortened by 4 bases and J by 6 bases, with 11 bases between the two germline ends. Germline V gene sequence: CDR1 SGHTS, CDR2 YDEGEE. The CDR3 here is CASSRILLEQYV. The DNA of the CDR3 is TGTGCCAGCAGCCGAATACTCCTCGAGCAGTACGTC.

The rearrangement joins TRBV5-5 to TRBJ1-2; 9 nucleotides agree with TRBD1. CDR3 length: 14 residues. CDR1 is SGHKS, CDR2 YYEKEE, per germline (reference sequence). Trimming at V came to 0 bases and at J to 5 bases, leaving 2 bases not matched to a gene. CDR3 in DNA: TGTGCCAGCAGCTTGGACAGGGGGCTTTATGGCTACACCTTC. This gives the protein CASSLDRGLYGYTF.

The chain carries TRBV5-8 and TRBJ1-2; D uncertain. The V gene's germline CDR1 is SGHTS and CDR2 YDEGEE. The CDR3 is made up of 16 amino acids. Trimming cost V 3 bases and J 2 bases, with 17 bases left between them. The CDR3 sequence: CASSSYVGTLNYGYTF. The CDR3 DNA reads TGTGCCAGCAGCTCTTATGTCGGCACCCTGAACTATGGCTACACCTTC.

This chain joins TRBV28 and TRBJ1-4, with TRBD1 identical over 8 bases. This CDR3 has 14 residues. The V gene's germline CDR1 is MDHEN and CDR2 SYDVKM. V trimming: 3 bases; J trimming: 5 bases; junction bases outside the gene matches: 2. CDR3 DNA: TGTGCCAGCAGTTTGACAGGGGAGAATGAAAAACTGTTTTTT. This codes for CASSLTGENEKLFF.

This chain joins TRBV11-2 and TRBJ1-1; possible D gene TRBD1, 5 bases. CDR1 and CDR2 (germline): SGHAT, FQNNGV. Trimming removed 3 bases from V and 4 bases from J, with 9 bases in between. CDR3 length: 13 residues. The CDR3: CASSFGGGTEAFF. CDR3 DNA: TGTGCCAGCAGCTTTGGGGGGGGCACTGAAGCTTTCTTT.

The rearrangement links TRBV10-2 to TRBJ1-1, with D unresolved. V was trimmed by 3 bases and J by 1 base, leaving 18 bases between them. CDR1 is WSHSY, CDR2 SAAADI, per germline. The CDR3 loop spans 17 amino acids. DNA for the CDR3: TGCGCCAGCAGTGAACTCGACTCCTCCAGACCGAACACTGAAGCTTTCTTT. Its protein is CASSELDSSRPNTEAFF.

The V and J genes are TRBV7-9 and TRBJ2-7; no clear D gene. CDR3 length: 16 amino acids. Germline V lookup: CDR1 SEHNR, CDR2 FQNEAQ (reference sequence). Between the trimmed V and J ends, which lost 3 bases and 4 bases, there was a span of 19 bases. Written as DNA, the CDR3 is TGTGCCAGCAGCTTGTGGTTGCCAGGTAGACCTTACGAGCAGTACTTC. Translating gives CASSLWLPGRPYEQYF. The whole variable domain, filled in from reference TRBV7-9 and TRBJ2-7, reads DTGVSQNPRHKITKRGQNVTFRCDPISEHNRLYWYRQTLGQGPEFLTYFQNEAQLEKSRLLSDRFSAERPKGSFSTLEIQRTEQGDSAMYLCASSLWLPGRPYEQYFGPGTRLTVT.

This sequence joins TRBV30 and TRBJ1-6, with D hard to call. CDR3 length equals 16 residues. The V end lost 3 bases, the J end lost 7 bases, and 19 bases lay between the germline ends. Looked up from germline, CDR1 is GTSNPN and CDR2 is SVGIG (reference sequence). DNA for the CDR3: TGTGCCTGGAGGTCCCTTGGAAGGCACCGCAATTCACCCCTCCACTTT. Encoded protein: CAWRSLGRHRNSPLHF.

Only one count was recorded for this clone. The chain uses TRBV7-6 and TRBJ2-5; D unresolved. The CDR3 runs to 15 residues. Per the germline V gene, CDR1 is SGHVS and CDR2 is FNYEAQ. V shed 5 bases and J shed 2 bases, with 15 bases lying between them. CDR3 sequence reads: CASSPTGGPQETQYF. CDR3 DNA sequence: TGTGCCAGCAGCCCCACGGGTGGCCCTCAAGAGACCCAGTACTTC.

The CDR3 sequence: CASSSQGGPYGYTF. In nucleotides, the CDR3 is TGTGCCAGCAGTTCCCAGGGAGGCCCCTATGGCTACACCTTC. This sequence joins TRBV27 and TRBJ1-2, with D perhaps TRBD1 (5 bases). The CDR3 loop spans 14 amino acids. The germline CDR1 and CDR2 sequences are MNHEY and SMNVEV (reference sequence). V gave up 4 bases and J gave up 4 bases, with 13 bases separating them.

The table lists this clone with a count of one. The gene calls are TRBV2 and TRBJ2-7; no reliable D call. Deletions cut 8 bases from V and 3 bases from J, with 11 bases between. Germline V gene data show CDR1 as SNHLY and CDR2 as FYNNEI. CDR3 length equals 12 residues. The CDR3 DNA is TGTGCCAGCTCTTACACATTCTACGAGCAGTACGTC. This codes for CASSYTFYEQYV.

This clone was observed a single time. At one of its ends the junction is not consistent with the germline gene, which may arise from a read error. The rearrangement joins TRBV15 to TRBJ1-1; TRBD1 might be the D (5 bases). Looked up from germline, CDR1 is LNHNV and CDR2 is YYDKDF (reference sequence). The CDR3 loop spans 13 amino acids. CDR3 loop: CATGRVVNTEAFF. DNA of the CDR3: TGTGCCACCGGCAGGGTGGTGAACACTGAAGCTTTCTTT.